This T cell receptor (beta chain) originates from a study of T-cell memory formation after mild COVID-19. TCRdb re-called the 5' RACE reads with MiXCR, one entry per CDR3 protein. The sample yields over 55,000 distinct CDR3 sequences, less than 15% seen once. This clonotype has only a few counts. What it binds is unknown. The CDR3 is 13 residues long. V was trimmed by 4 bases and J by 8 bases, leaving 15 bases between them. CDR1 is SGHDT and CDR2 is YYEEEE in the germline V gene. Notes on the study in general: A second wave expanding day 15 to 37 was CD4+-biased; contracting clones were balanced.

The chain combines TRBV5-6 with TRBJ1-1, with D tentatively TRBD1 (5 bases). The clonotype was recovered from a man aged 18 to 30 who had mild COVID-19 (a few samples of this study predate the infection). Cell type and time point are not known. Source material: PBMCs or a T cell subset sorted from them (not recorded which). DNA for the CDR3: TGTGCCAGCAGCCGCGTGGGACGAGGCGAAGCTTTCTTT. It translates to CASSRVGRGEAFF.